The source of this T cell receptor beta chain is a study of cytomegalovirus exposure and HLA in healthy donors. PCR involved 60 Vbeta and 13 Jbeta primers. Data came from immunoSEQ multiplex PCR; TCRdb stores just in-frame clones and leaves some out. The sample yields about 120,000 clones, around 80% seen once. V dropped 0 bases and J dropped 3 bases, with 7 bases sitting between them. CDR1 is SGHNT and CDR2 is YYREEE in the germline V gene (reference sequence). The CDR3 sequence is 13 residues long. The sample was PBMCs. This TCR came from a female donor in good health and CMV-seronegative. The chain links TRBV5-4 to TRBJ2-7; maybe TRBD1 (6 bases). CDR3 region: CASSLDRDYEQYF. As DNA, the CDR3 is TGTGCCAGCAGCTTGGACAGGGACTACGAGCAGTACTTC.